Listed below are T cell receptor beta chains from one sample, sequenced in a study of blood T cell repertoires in COVID-19. Assay used: immunoSEQ multiplex PCR; TCRdb lists only in-frame clones, some missing. The table includes about 150,000 clones, more than 70% detected once. Specimen: peripheral blood. The receptor set was obtained from a woman aged 45-60 years with acute or convalescent COVID-19. CDR3s include the opening cysteine and the closing phenylalanine or tryptophan. A D gene is named only where the DNA matches it firmly. Rows may omit the clone size; those that give it use once, few, many or a size class.

TRBJ1-2	TRBV28	-	-	TGTGCCAGCAGTTTGATTGGAGCAGCTAACTATGGCTACACCTTC	CASSLIGAANYGYTF
TRBJ2-3	TRBV7-6	TRBD2	-	TGTGCCAGCAGCGCTAGCGGGGGCCTTAGCACAGATACGCAGTATTTT	CASSASGGLSTDTQYF
TRBJ1-1	TRBV5-5	TRBD1	once	TGTGCCAGCAGCTTTACAGGGGGCGCCTGGACTGAAGCTTTCTTT	CASSFTGGAWTEAFF
TRBJ1-5	TRBV6-1	TRBD1	few	TGTGCCAGCAGTGAAGCGGACGGACAGGGGGACCAGCCCCAGCATTTT	CASSEADGQGDQPQHF
TRBJ2-3	TRBV6-5	-	-	TGTGCCAGCAGTTACCTACAGGAGGATACGCAGTATTTT	CASSYLQEDTQYF
TRBJ1-1	TRBV6-5	-	-	TGTGCCAGCAGTCTAGGGGGGGGGAGGAGCACTGAAGCTTTCTTT	CASSLGGGRSTEAFF
TRBJ2-1	TRBV5-1	-	few	TGCGCCAGCAGCCAGCCCCGGGACACTGGGGTGGATGAGCAGTTCTTC	CASSQPRDTGVDEQFF
TRBJ1-1	TRBV29-1	TRBD1	-	TGCAGCGTTGTTTCGACAGGGGGCATGGTCATGAACACTGAAGCTTTCTTT	CSVVSTGGMVMNTEAFF
TRBJ2-3	TRBV4-2	TRBD2	-	TGTGCCAGCAGCAAGAACCTAGCGGGGGGCACAGATACGCAGTATTTT	CASSKNLAGGTDTQYF
TRBJ1-5	TRBV27	-	few	TGTGCCAGCAGTTTATGGGTGGGAGGACACACCACTTATAGCAATCAGCCCCAGCATTTT	CASSLWVGGHTTYSNQPQHF
TRBJ2-1	TRBV6-1	TRBD1	few	TGTGCCAGCAGTGCTACCGGGACAGGGGGCTACAATGAGCAGTTCTTC	CASSATGTGGYNEQFF
TRBJ2-2	TRBV3-1/TRBV3-2	TRBD2	-	TGTGCCAGCAGCCAAGGGACTAGATCCACCGGGGAGCTGTTTTTT	CASSQGTRSTGELFF
TRBJ1-5	TRBV27	-	few	TGTGCCAGCAGTTTGGCTGGAGGGCAGCCCCAGCATTTT	CASSLAGGQPQHF
TRBJ2-7	TRBV6-5	-	-	TGTGCCAGCAGTTACTTCCGGACAGCCTCCTACGAGCAGTACTTC	CASSYFRTASYEQYF
TRBJ1-1	TRBV6-2/TRBV6-3	TRBD1	-	TGTGCCAGCAGTCCCGGGACAGGGGGATGGGGTTTCTTT	CASSPGTGGWGFF
TRBJ1-6	TRBV10-3	-	-	TGTGCCATCACCGGGACAAGCGATAATTCACCCCTCCACTTT	CAITGTSDNSPLHF
TRBJ2-3	TRBV6-5	-	once	TGTGCCAGCAGTCTAGCTGATACGCAGTATTTT	CASSLADTQYF
TRBJ2-7	TRBV2	TRBD2	-	TGTGCCAGCAGTGGGTTCGGGGGGACCGGCGAGCAGTACTTC	CASSGFGGTGEQYF
TRBJ1-2	TRBV7-2	TRBD1	few	TGTGCCAGCATCCATGGGACAGGGTATTATGGCTACACCTTC	CASIHGTGYYGYTF
TRBJ2-7	TRBV5-6	TRBD1	-	TGTGCCAGCAGCTTGCCCGGGACAGGGCATAACGAGCAGTACTTC	CASSLPGTGHNEQYF
TRBJ1-1	TRBV9	-	-	TGTGCCAGCAGCCAGGGTTTCACTGAAGCTTTCTTT	CASSQGFTEAFF
TRBJ1-2	TRBV6-1	TRBD1	-	TGTGCCAGCAGTGAAGTCGGACAGGGCTATGGCTACACCTTC	CASSEVGQGYGYTF
TRBJ1-1	TRBV4-3	-	-	TGCGCCAGCAGCCGCGAGGGGGGGACTGAAGCTTTCTTT	CASSREGGTEAFF
TRBJ1-4	TRBV27	TRBD1	-	TGTGCCAGCAGTGCTGACAGGGGTGGAGAACTGTTTTTT	CASSADRGGELFF
TRBJ1-1	TRBV6-5	TRBD1	-	TGTGCCAGCAGACGACTCGACAGGGGGCGCTTTGCTTTCTTT	CASRRLDRGRFAFF